Reported below is one T cell receptor (beta chain). The target antigen is unknown. The data originate from a study of T cell responses to AZD1222 COVID-19 vaccine. The CDR3 contains 13 residues. CDR1 is LGHDT and CDR2 is YNNKEL in the germline V gene (reference sequence). V was pared by 6 bases and J by 4 bases, with 11 bases between. Libraries were prepared by immunoSEQ multiplex PCR; TCRdb keeps only in-frame clonotypes and omits some of them. The sample holds 100,000 to 120,000 clones, 70% to 90% seen once. Whole-study findings and limits: As reported, nearly half of all spike-specific TCRs target variant regions that are unmutated. After the peak T cell response, and only then, were repertoires sampled.

The sequencing used peripheral blood, collected on day 0 of AZD1222 vaccination. The clonotype originates from an adult in good health. V gene TRBV3-1 (or the pseudogene TRBV3-2) combines with J gene TRBJ2-3; unclear D gene. CDR3 sequence (DNA): TGTGCCAGCAGTCCCTCTGGGGCAGATACGCAGTATTTT. Translated: CASSPSGADTQYF.